These T cell receptor beta chains were read from a single sample in a study of regulatory T cells in long-lasting Graves disease. Each CDR3 protein gets one entry after TCRdb re-called the multiplex PCR reads with MiXCR. The sample has roughly 510,000 distinct CDR3 sequences, 15% to 20% seen once. These data are also associated with another study on T cells in Graves' hyperthyroidism and ophthalmopathy.

Sample: peripheral blood mononuclear cells (PBMCs), taken at new diagnosis, from a patient treated with antithyroid drugs. The receptors derive from a man aged 18 to 35 with Graves disease. Both conserved end residues are part of each CDR3. D genes are given only for firm matches. Some rows have no size entry. The others give once, few or many, or a class for an expanded clone.

v_gene,abundance,d_gene,j_gene,CDR3aa,CDR3nt
TRBV2,many,.,TRBJ1-1,CASRQGLAFF,TGTGCCAGCAGGCAGGGTTTGGCTTTCTTT
TRBV7-9,.,TRBD1,TRBJ1-2,CASSLEQGPDEGGYTF,TGTGCCAGCAGCTTAGAACAGGGGCCCGACGAGGGGGGCTACACCTTC
TRBV29-1,.,TRBD2,TRBJ2-1,CSVERLAENNEQFF,TGCAGCGTTGAAAGGCTAGCGGAGAACAATGAGCAGTTCTTC
TRBV30,.,.,TRBJ2-5,CAWSVDRQETQYF,TGTGCCTGGAGTGTCGACAGGCAAGAGACCCAGTACTTC
TRBV12-3/TRBV12-4,.,.,TRBJ1-2,CASSSPGSYGYTF,TGTGCCAGCAGTTCGCCAGGGAGTTATGGCTACACCTTC
TRBV7-9,few,.,TRBJ2-1,CANSSSRPPSYNEQFF,TGTGCCAACAGCTCATCCAGGCCACCTTCCTACAATGAGCAGTTCTTC
TRBV20-1,many,.,TRBJ1-2,CSATGGDYGYTF,TGCAGTGCTACTGGCGGAGACTATGGCTACACCTTC
TRBV19,many,.,TRBJ2-7,CASTAGASYEQYF,TGTGCCAGTACCGCCGGCGCTTCCTACGAGCAGTACTTC
TRBV27,few,TRBD1,TRBJ2-5,CASTFTGTGDRKETQYF,TGTGCCAGCACCTTTACCGGGACAGGGGATAGAAAAGAGACCCAGTACTTC
TRBV6-4,.,.,TRBJ1-1,CASSVTALYGGEAFF,TGTGCCAGCAGTGTTACGGCGCTCTACGGGGGTGAAGCTTTCTTT
TRBV30,many,.,TRBJ1-1,CAWSVGTEAFF,TGTGCCTGGAGTGTAGGGACAGAAGCTTTCTTT
TRBV20-1,.,TRBD1,TRBJ2-3,CSAKTPGTAFTDTQYF,TGCAGTGCCAAAACCCCCGGGACAGCATTCACAGATACGCAGTATTTT
TRBV3-1,many,.,TRBJ1-1,CASSQGWAGGTEAFF,TGTGCCAGCAGCCAAGGTTGGGCAGGCGGCACTGAAGCTTTCTTT
TRBV29-1,many,TRBD2,TRBJ2-1,CSALTSGSANEQFF,TGCAGCGCCCTGACTAGCGGGAGTGCCAATGAGCAGTTCTTC
TRBV4-1,.,.,TRBJ1-6,CASSQGGEANLHF,TGCGCCAGCAGCCAAGGGGGAGAAGCTAACCTCCACTTT
TRBV6-1,many,.,TRBJ1-2,CASSESRGRPYGYTF,TGTGCCAGCAGTGAAAGTCGGGGGCGGCCCTATGGCTACACCTTC
TRBV3-1,many,.,TRBJ1-1,CASSQDYDSYTEAFF,TGTGCCAGCAGCCAAGATTACGACAGCTACACTGAAGCTTTCTTT
TRBV20-1,few,.,TRBJ2-3,CRGTVGHTDTQYF,TGCAGGGGAACCGTGGGGCACACAGATACGCAGTATTTT
TRBV2,.,.,TRBJ2-7,CASSAVPGDTGEQYF,TGTGCCAGCAGTGCCGTTCCAGGGGACACCGGCGAGCAGTACTTC
TRBV29-1,.,TRBD1,TRBJ1-2,CSVGQTGGYGYTF,TGCAGCGTCGGCCAGACAGGGGGATATGGCTACACCTTC
TRBV15,.,TRBD2,TRBJ2-2,CATSSGPGRETGELFF,TGTGCCACCAGCTCTGGTCCAGGGAGGGAGACCGGGGAGCTGTTTTTT
TRBV20-1,.,TRBD1,TRBJ1-5,CSAERGGGNSNQPQHF,TGCAGTGCTGAGCGTGGAGGGGGCAATAGCAATCAGCCCCAGCATTTT
TRBV11-2,many,TRBD1,TRBJ1-2,CATTPGTGVGYTF,TGTGCCACTACCCCCGGGACAGGGGTCGGCTACACCTTC
TRBV24-1,many,.,TRBJ2-1,CATSPGSSYNEQFF,TGTGCCACCAGCCCAGGGAGCTCCTACAATGAGCAGTTCTTC
TRBV7-9,few,.,TRBJ2-7,CASRPLIYEQYF,TGTGCCAGCAGGCCCCTTATCTACGAGCAGTACTTC
TRBV5-1,.,.,TRBJ2-6,CASSFGRTLSGANVLTF,TGCGCCAGCAGCTTTGGCAGGACCCTATCTGGGGCCAACGTCCTGACTTTC
TRBV29-1,few,.,TRBJ2-2,CSGRAGPTNTGELFF,TGCAGCGGCCGAGCGGGCCCCACGAACACCGGGGAGCTGTTTTTT
TRBV27,many,TRBD1,TRBJ1-5,CASSLYRGNNQPQHF,TGTGCCAGCAGTTTATACAGGGGGAACAATCAGCCCCAGCATTTT
TRBV14,few,.,TRBJ2-7,CASSQEAAGGEQYF,TGTGCCAGCAGCCAAGAGGCGGCTGGCGGCGAGCAGTACTTC